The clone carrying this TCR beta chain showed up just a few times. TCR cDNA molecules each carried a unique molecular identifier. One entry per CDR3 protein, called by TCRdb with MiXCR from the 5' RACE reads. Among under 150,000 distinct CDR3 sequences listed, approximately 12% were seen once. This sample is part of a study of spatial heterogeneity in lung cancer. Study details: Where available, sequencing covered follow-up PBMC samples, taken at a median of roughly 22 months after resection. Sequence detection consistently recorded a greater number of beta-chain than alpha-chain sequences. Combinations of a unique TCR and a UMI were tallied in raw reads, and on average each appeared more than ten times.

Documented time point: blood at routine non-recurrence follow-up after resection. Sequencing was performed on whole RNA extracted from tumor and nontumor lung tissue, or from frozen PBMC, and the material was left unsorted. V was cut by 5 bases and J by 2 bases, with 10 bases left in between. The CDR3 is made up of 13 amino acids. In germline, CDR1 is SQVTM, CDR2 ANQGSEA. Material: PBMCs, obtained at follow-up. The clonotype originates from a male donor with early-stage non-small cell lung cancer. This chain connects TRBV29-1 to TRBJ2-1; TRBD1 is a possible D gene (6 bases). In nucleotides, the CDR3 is TGCAGCGTTCCAGGGGCTGCCTACAATGAGCAGTTCTTC. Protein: CSVPGAAYNEQFF.